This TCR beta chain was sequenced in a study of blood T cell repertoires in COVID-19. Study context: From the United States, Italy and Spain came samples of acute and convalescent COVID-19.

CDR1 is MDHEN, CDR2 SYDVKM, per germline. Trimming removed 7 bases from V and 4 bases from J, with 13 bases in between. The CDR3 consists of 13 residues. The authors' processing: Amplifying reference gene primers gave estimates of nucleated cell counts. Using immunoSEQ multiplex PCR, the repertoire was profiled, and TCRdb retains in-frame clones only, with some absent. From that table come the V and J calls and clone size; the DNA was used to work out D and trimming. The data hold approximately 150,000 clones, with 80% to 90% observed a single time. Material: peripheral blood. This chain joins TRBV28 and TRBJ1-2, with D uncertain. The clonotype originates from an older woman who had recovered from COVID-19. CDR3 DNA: TGTGCCAGCACCGAGGCCAGAGCCTATGGCTACACCTTC. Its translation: CASTEARAYGYTF.